The rows below give T cell receptor beta chains drawn from one sample of a study of blood T cells in healthy people across ages. TCRdb processed the 5' RACE reads anew with MiXCR; each CDR3 protein has one entry. The data contain about 930,000 distinct CDR3 sequences, about 27% of them singletons. These sequences were also reported in another study, on T cells of mothers and their children.

Input material: blood. These receptors originate from a woman between 40 and 55 years old in good health. Each CDR3 is given with its conserved first and last residue. D genes are given only for firm matches. Where a row states a size, it is once, few, many or the class of an expanded clone; other rows omit it.

clone size: few
J gene: TRBJ2-3
D gene: .
V gene: TRBV29-1
CDR3 protein: CSVDEGGWTQYF
CDR3 DNA: TGCAGCGTGGATGAGGGCGGGTGGACGCAGTATTTT

clone size: many
J gene: TRBJ1-2
D gene: .
V gene: TRBV12-3/TRBV12-4
CDR3 protein: CASSYKGPVDGYTF
CDR3 DNA: TGTGCCAGCAGTTATAAAGGACCGGTCGATGGCTACACCTTC

clone size: few
J gene: TRBJ1-4
D gene: TRBD1
V gene: TRBV2
CDR3 protein: CASSVGQNEKLFF
CDR3 DNA: TGTGCCAGCAGTGTGGGACAGAATGAAAAACTGTTTTTT

clone size: many
J gene: TRBJ2-7
D gene: .
V gene: TRBV29-1
CDR3 protein: CSVGATGEQYF
CDR3 DNA: TGCAGCGTTGGGGCAACAGGGGAGCAGTACTTC

clone size: many
J gene: TRBJ1-2
D gene: TRBD1
V gene: TRBV7-2
CDR3 protein: CASSLEGAAGNYGYTF
CDR3 DNA: TGTGCCAGCAGCTTAGAGGGGGCCGCGGGGAACTATGGCTACACCTTC

clone size: few
J gene: TRBJ2-1
D gene: .
V gene: TRBV2
CDR3 protein: CASSEWDGEDEQFF
CDR3 DNA: TGTGCCAGCAGTGAATGGGACGGCGAAGATGAGCAGTTCTTC

clone size: few
J gene: TRBJ2-1
D gene: TRBD2
V gene: TRBV12-3/TRBV12-4
CDR3 protein: CASSLLSGGSEFF
CDR3 DNA: TGTGCCAGCAGTTTACTAAGCGGGGGGTCGGAGTTCTTC

clone size: .
J gene: TRBJ1-3
D gene: .
V gene: TRBV7-2
CDR3 protein: CASSLTYGSGNTIYF
CDR3 DNA: TGTGCCAGCAGCTTAACTTACGGCTCTGGAAACACCATATATTTT

clone size: many
J gene: TRBJ2-6
D gene: TRBD2
V gene: TRBV3-1
CDR3 protein: CASSERGSGANVLTF
CDR3 DNA: TGTGCCAGCAGCGAGCGGGGCTCTGGGGCCAACGTCCTGACTTTC

clone size: few
J gene: TRBJ2-7
D gene: .
V gene: TRBV4-2
CDR3 protein: CACSQDNRNYEQYF
CDR3 DNA: TGTGCCTGCAGCCAAGACAACAGAAACTACGAGCAGTACTTC

clone size: many
J gene: TRBJ2-5
D gene: TRBD1
V gene: TRBV5-1
CDR3 protein: CASSPRDRGPEETQYF
CDR3 DNA: TGCGCCAGCAGTCCCCGGGACAGGGGGCCGGAAGAGACCCAGTACTTC

clone size: few
J gene: TRBJ2-1
D gene: TRBD2
V gene: TRBV7-2
CDR3 protein: CASSHRLADEQFF
CDR3 DNA: TGTGCCAGCAGCCACCGACTAGCAGATGAGCAGTTCTTC

clone size: few
J gene: TRBJ1-1
D gene: TRBD1
V gene: TRBV11-2
CDR3 protein: CASSVYRGPPTEAFF
CDR3 DNA: TGTGCCAGCAGCGTATACAGGGGCCCTCCCACTGAAGCTTTCTTT

clone size: .
J gene: TRBJ1-1
D gene: TRBD1
V gene: TRBV3-1
CDR3 protein: CASSQARGAEAFF
CDR3 DNA: TGTGCCAGCAGCCAAGCCAGGGGGGCTGAAGCTTTCTTT

clone size: .
J gene: TRBJ2-1
D gene: TRBD2
V gene: TRBV20-1
CDR3 protein: CSVGAGVSYNEQFF
CDR3 DNA: TGCAGTGTAGGAGCGGGGGTGTCCTACAATGAGCAGTTCTTC

clone size: .
J gene: TRBJ2-6
D gene: .
V gene: TRBV7-6
CDR3 protein: CASSRRGARGVNVLTF
CDR3 DNA: TGTGCCAGCAGCCGGAGGGGTGCTAGGGGGGTCAACGTCCTGACTTTC

clone size: .
J gene: TRBJ2-3
D gene: TRBD2
V gene: TRBV12-3/TRBV12-4
CDR3 protein: CASSLRTSGGVSTDTQYF
CDR3 DNA: TGTGCCAGCAGTCTACGGACTAGCGGGGGAGTGAGCACAGATACGCAGTATTTT

clone size: few
J gene: TRBJ2-5
D gene: TRBD1
V gene: TRBV5-1
CDR3 protein: CASSLGGQDQETQYF
CDR3 DNA: TGCGCCAGCAGCTTGGGGGGACAGGACCAAGAGACCCAGTACTTC

clone size: .
J gene: TRBJ2-3
D gene: TRBD2
V gene: TRBV15
CDR3 protein: CATSRKSGGTDTQYF
CDR3 DNA: TGTGCCACCAGCAGAAAAAGCGGGGGCACAGATACGCAGTATTTT

clone size: many
J gene: TRBJ2-4
D gene: .
V gene: TRBV12-3/TRBV12-4
CDR3 protein: CASSLPGKNIQYF
CDR3 DNA: TGTGCCAGCAGTTTACCCGGCAAAAACATTCAGTACTTC

clone size: .
J gene: TRBJ2-3
D gene: TRBD2
V gene: TRBV2
CDR3 protein: CASSELGLDTDTQYF
CDR3 DNA: TGTGCCAGCAGTGAATTGGGACTAGACACAGATACGCAGTATTTT

clone size: .
J gene: TRBJ2-7
D gene: .
V gene: TRBV29-1
CDR3 protein: CSVGTSGNEQYF
CDR3 DNA: TGCAGCGTTGGGACCTCCGGCAACGAGCAGTACTTC

clone size: .
J gene: TRBJ1-5
D gene: .
V gene: TRBV20-1
CDR3 protein: CSGVSPGHLEPQHF
CDR3 DNA: TGCAGTGGAGTATCGCCGGGACACCTAGAGCCCCAGCATTTT

clone size: .
J gene: TRBJ1-5
D gene: .
V gene: TRBV4-1
CDR3 protein: CASSQDLGGGNQPQHF
CDR3 DNA: TGCGCCAGCAGCCAAGATCTGGGGGGTGGCAATCAGCCCCAGCATTTT